This T cell receptor (beta chain) emerged from a study of blood T cell repertoires in COVID-19. Profiling relied on immunoSEQ multiplex PCR, and the TCRdb table lists in-frame clones only, not all of them. The sample holds about 220,000 clones, less than 90% seen once. In its sample, this clone was seen a few times. This specimen includes other DNA sequences encoding the same CDR3. V trimming: 6 bases; J trimming: 1 base; junction bases outside the gene matches: 8. The CDR3 extends over 16 amino acids. CDR1 is MNHNY, CDR2 SVGAGI, per germline (reference sequence). The chain employs TRBV6-6 and TRBJ1-5; TRBD1 matches 8 bases. The source of this sequence is a woman between 55 and 75 years old who had recovered from COVID-19. The source material was peripheral blood. The CDR3 DNA is TGTGCCAGCAGCCCGGACAGGGTTGAAAGCAATCAGCCCCAGCATTTT. Translation gives CASSPDRVESNQPQHF.